This T cell receptor (beta chain) comes out of a study of CD8+CD57+ T cells in acquired aplastic anemia. The germline CDR1 and CDR2 sequences are SGHDT and YYEEEE. The CDR3 covers 16 residues. The germline V and J ends were trimmed by 4 bases and 0 bases, with 14 bases remaining between them. Patients included in sequencing had previously demonstrated CD8+CD57+ cell expansion by flow cytometry. Ten or more counts support this clonotype. TCR beta VDJ and CDR3 profiling used genomic DNA as template. Via MiXCR, TCRdb re-called the reads, giving one row per CDR3 protein. The data contain approximately 220,000 distinct CDR3 sequences, around 43% of them singletons.

This sequence was found in a human donor with aplastic anemia. Input material: sorted CD4+, CD8+, or CD8+CD57+ T cells (not recorded which) from PBMCs. The rearrangement uses TRBV5-6 and TRBJ1-3, with D perhaps matching TRBD1 (5 bases). CDR3 DNA: TGTGCCAGCAGCGTCGCAGGGACCGTCTCTGGAAACACCATATATTTT. It specifies CASSVAGTVSGNTIYF.